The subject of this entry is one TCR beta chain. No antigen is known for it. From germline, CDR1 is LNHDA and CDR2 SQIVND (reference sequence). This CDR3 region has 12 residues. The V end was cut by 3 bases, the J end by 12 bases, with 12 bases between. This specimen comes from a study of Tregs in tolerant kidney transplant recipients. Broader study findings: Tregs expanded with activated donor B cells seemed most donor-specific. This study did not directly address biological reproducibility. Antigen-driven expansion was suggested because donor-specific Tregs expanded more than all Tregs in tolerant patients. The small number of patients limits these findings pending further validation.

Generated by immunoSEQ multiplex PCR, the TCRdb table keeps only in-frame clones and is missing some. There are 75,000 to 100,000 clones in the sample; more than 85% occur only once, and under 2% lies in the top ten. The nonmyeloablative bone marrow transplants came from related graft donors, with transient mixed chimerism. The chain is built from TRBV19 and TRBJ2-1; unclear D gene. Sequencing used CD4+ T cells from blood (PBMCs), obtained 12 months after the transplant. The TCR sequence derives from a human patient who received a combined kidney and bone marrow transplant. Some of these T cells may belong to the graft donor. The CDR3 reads CASSISDSAQFF. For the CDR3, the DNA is TGTGCCAGTAGTATCTCCGACTCGGCGCAGTTCTTC.